Below, 21 T cell receptor beta chains from the same sample are listed, as sequenced in a study of cytomegalovirus exposure and HLA in healthy donors. In the PCR, 60 Vbeta and 13 Jbeta primers were used. Data came from immunoSEQ multiplex PCR; TCRdb stores just in-frame clones and leaves some out. This table holds some 130,000 clones, 78% found once. The sequenced material came from PBMCs. These receptors originate from a woman aged 18 to 35 in good health and CMV-seronegative.

There are a few counts of this clone. The chain employs TRBV28 and TRBJ1-5; tentatively, D is TRBD1 (5 bases). V lost 6 bases, J lost 3 bases, and 9 bases lay in between. CDR3 size: 13 residues. CDR1 MDHEN and CDR2 SYDVKM come from the germline V gene. CDR3 sequence (DNA): TGTGCCAGCAGAGGACACAACAATCAGCCCCAGCATTTT. Its protein product is CASRGHNNQPQHF.

The rearrangement uses TRBV6-6 and TRBJ1-3; tentative D call: TRBD1 (5 bases). Trimming pared 6 bases from V and 7 bases from J, leaving 13 bases between. The germline V gene has CDR1 MNHNY and CDR2 SVGAGI (reference sequence). This CDR3 comprises 13 residues. The CDR3 is CASSLGEGNTIYF. For the CDR3, the DNA is TGTGCCAGCAGCCTCGGGGAGGGGAACACCATATATTTT.

The chain couples TRBV7-8 to TRBJ1-2; 7 nucleotides align to TRBD1. Germline V gene data show CDR1 as SGHVS and CDR2 as FQNEAQ. The CDR3 contains 15 residues. V trimming: 2 bases; J trimming: 4 bases; junction bases outside the gene matches: 7. CDR3 sequence (DNA): TGTGCCAGCAGCTTAACAGGACAGGCGGGCTATGGCTACACCTTC. This sequence encodes CASSLTGQAGYGYTF.

The chain carries TRBV7-9 and TRBJ2-5; D is possibly TRBD2 (7 bases). The DNA end is more similar to TRBJ2-7, so the J call may be wrong. This CDR3 is built from 14 residues. CDR1 SEHNR and CDR2 FQNEAQ come from the germline V gene (reference sequence). DNA of the CDR3: TGTGCCAGCAGCTTAGAGGGGGGGAGGTACGAGCAGTACTTC. Translating it yields CASSLEGGRYEQYF.

The genes are TRBV6-5 and TRBJ2-3, with 8 bases identical to TRBD2. The CDR3 spans 14 residues. With V trimmed by 6 bases and J by 0 bases, 2 bases remained unmatched. Germline CDR1 reads MNHEY; CDR2 reads SVGAGI. CDR3 region: CASRPSGSTDTQYF. CDR3 coding DNA: TGTGCCAGCAGACCTAGCGGGAGCACAGATACGCAGTATTTT.

This chain joins TRBV6-6 and TRBJ2-7; maybe TRBD2 (6 bases). The germline CDR1 and CDR2 sequences are MNHNY and SVGAGI (reference sequence). V lost 2 bases to trimming and J lost 6 bases, with 8 bases between them. This CDR3 is 12 amino acids long. CDR3 sequence reads: CASSYGGAEQYF. In DNA form, the CDR3 reads TGTGCCAGCAGTTACGGAGGGGCCGAGCAGTACTTC.

The rearrangement uses TRBV7-7 and TRBJ2-1; TRBD2 agrees at 8 bases. Germline CDR1 SSHAT, CDR2 FNYEAQ (reference sequence). The length of the CDR3 is 15 residues. V lost 1 base and J lost 2; bases outside the gene matches: 1. CDR3 sequence: CASSLELAAYNEQFF. The CDR3 DNA sequence: TGTGCCAGCAGCTTAGAACTAGCGGCCTACAATGAGCAGTTCTTC. Full variable domain (outside the CDR3, taken from reference TRBV7-7 and TRBJ2-1): GAGVSQSPRYKVTKRGQDVTLRCDPISSHATLYWYQQALGQGPEFLTYFNYEAQPDKSGLPSDRFSAERPEGSISTLTIQRTEQRDSAMYRCASSLELAAYNEQFFGPGTRLTVL.

This chain joins TRBV2 and TRBJ2-1, with 10 bases that match TRBD2. J gave up 7 bases and V 5 bases, and 8 bases lay outside the gene matches. Germline V CDR1 and CDR2: SNHLY, FYNNEI. CDR3 size: 15 residues. CDR3 coding DNA: TGTGCCAGCAGTACGCCGGGGGGACTAGCGAATGAGCAGTTCTTC. Protein sequence: CASSTPGGLANEQFF.

The V and J genes are TRBV30 and TRBJ2-2, with 8 positions matching TRBD2. The J segment lost 5 bases and the V segment lost 0 bases, leaving 2 bases of the junction unmatched. The CDR3 runs 14 residues. The germline V gene has CDR1 GTSNPN and CDR2 SVGIG (reference sequence). CDR3 in DNA: TGTGCCTGGAGTGTACGCGGGAGGACCGGGGAGCTGTTTTTT. It translates to CAWSVRGRTGELFF.

The genes are TRBV5-1 and TRBJ2-4; 10 nucleotides match TRBD1. After removal of 1 base from V and 7 bases from J, the junction contained 5 bases not matched to a gene. CDR3 length equals 15 residues. In germline, CDR1 is SGHRS, CDR2 YFSETQ. This chain's CDR3 is CASSLYSGQGNIQYF. The DNA for the CDR3 is TGCGCCAGCAGCTTGTATTCGGGACAGGGGAACATTCAGTACTTC.

This clone was observed once. The chain employs TRBV2 and TRBJ2-7; 9 bases map to TRBD1. In germline, CDR1 is SNHLY, CDR2 FYNNEI. V shed 3 bases, J shed 6 bases, and the junction held 12 bases outside the gene matches. The CDR3 length is 16 residues. CDR3 amino acids: CASSDKGTGKYGEQYF. The DNA of the CDR3 is TGTGCCAGCAGTGATAAAGGGACAGGGAAATATGGCGAGCAGTACTTC.

The rearrangement links TRBV2 to TRBJ2-5; the D is unclear. V lost 4 bases, J lost 5 bases, and 8 bases lay in between. Germline loops: CDR1 SNHLY, CDR2 FYNNEI. This CDR3 comprises 12 residues. CDR3 residues: CASSAVRETQYF. The CDR3 bases are TGTGCCAGCAGTGCCGTCCGGGAGACCCAGTACTTC.

The chain links TRBV29-1 to TRBJ2-7; D is perhaps TRBD1 (6 bases). The germline V gene has CDR1 SQVTM and CDR2 ANQGSEA. The CDR3 consists of 13 residues. Trimming took off 7 bases at V and 0 bases at J, with 13 bases between the two ends. CDR3 residues: CSASTGSSYEQYF. CDR3 DNA: TGCAGCGCCTCTACAGGGTCCTCCTACGAGCAGTACTTC.

J is TRBJ1-1 and V is TRBV30, with 7 bases identical to TRBD1. V was pared by 3 bases and J by 5 bases, with 3 bases of the junction left unmatched. CDR1 is GTSNPN and CDR2 is SVGIG in the germline V gene (reference sequence). The CDR3 runs 12 residues. The CDR3 DNA sequence: TGTGCCTGGAGCAGGGGGATGACTGAAGCTTTCTTT. Its translation is CAWSRGMTEAFF.

The chain couples TRBV13 to TRBJ1-2, with D possibly being TRBD1 (5 bases). Germline CDR1 is PRHDT and CDR2 is FYEKMQ (reference sequence). The CDR3 contains 14 residues. V was shortened by 3 bases and J by 5 bases, with 13 bases between the two germline ends. The CDR3 sequence is CASSLPIQGYGYTF. In DNA, the CDR3 is TGTGCCAGCAGCTTGCCAATTCAGGGATATGGCTACACCTTC.

V is TRBV10-1 and J is TRBJ1-4; the match to TRBD1 covers 8 bases. V trimming: 2 bases; J trimming: 8 bases; junction bases outside the gene matches: 1. This CDR3 comprises 13 residues. The V gene's germline CDR1 is WNHNN and CDR2 SYGVQD (reference sequence). The CDR3 region is CASSEAGGEKLFF. The CDR3 DNA reads TGCGCCAGCAGTGAGGCAGGGGGCGAAAAACTGTTTTTT.

This clone has just a few counts. For the CDR3, the DNA is TGTGCCAGCAGCTTAAGAGGGCAGGGGGTTCGCAATCAGCCCCAGCATTTT. It translates to CASSLRGQGVRNQPQHF. The genes are TRBV5-6 and TRBJ1-5, with 7 bases lining up with TRBD1. V lost 2 bases and J lost 2; bases outside the gene matches: 10. The V gene's germline CDR1 is SGHDT and CDR2 YYEEEE. This CDR3 has 17 amino acids.

The DNA for the CDR3 is TGTGCCAGCAAGATTAGCGGCCTTGGCCCCAATGAGCAGTTCTTC. This sequence encodes CASKISGLGPNEQFF. The gene calls are TRBV6-5 and TRBJ2-1; possibly TRBD2 for D (6 bases). The CDR3 is 15 amino acids. V gave up 7 bases and J gave up 6 bases, with 19 bases separating them. The germline V gene encodes CDR1 MNHEY and CDR2 SVGAGI.

The V gene is TRBV7-7, the J gene TRBJ2-7, with 8 bases aligning to TRBD1. Germline CDR1 SSHAT, CDR2 FNYEAQ (reference sequence). The V gene end was trimmed by 3 bases and the J gene end by 3 bases; junction bases not matched to a gene: 16. The CDR3 contains 18 residues. The CDR3 DNA reads TGTGCCAGCAGCTTTCGTTGCGGTCAGGACAGGGCGAACTACGAGCAGTACTTC. It encodes CASSFRCGQDRANYEQYF.

The V call is TRBV6-1, the J call TRBJ1-5; maybe TRBD1 (5 bases). The CDR3 loop spans 15 amino acids. V lost 3 bases, J lost 3 bases, and 12 bases lay in between. CDR1 is MNHNS, CDR2 SASEGT, per germline. CDR3 sequence: CASSDQGQANQPQHF. The CDR3, as DNA: TGTGCCAGCAGTGACCAGGGTCAGGCCAATCAGCCCCAGCATTTT.

This chain links TRBV29-1 with TRBJ2-1; 9 bases are a match to TRBD1. V was pared by 7 bases and J by 9 bases, with 13 bases of the junction left unmatched. Germline CDR1 is SQVTM and CDR2 is ANQGSEA. CDR3 length: 14 amino acids. The CDR3 region has the DNA TGCAGCGCCGCCGGGGACAGGGCTAGTGCTGAGCAGTTCTTC. Its protein is CSAAGDRASAEQFF.